This T cell receptor (beta chain) was sequenced during a study of shared clonotypes between healthy human individuals. The protocol was immunoSEQ multiplex PCR, while the TCRdb copy is restricted to in-frame clones and leaves out a portion. The table lists more than 400,000 clones, around 96% of them singletons, with 0.05% to 0.07% in the top ten. The sequence was obtained from a woman aged 25 to 39 in good health. Sample: naive CD4+ T cells sorted from blood. Subset indicated: CD45RA+ positively selected.

The CDR3 nucleotides are TGCGCCAGCAGCGAACCGGGACTAGCGGGAACGAACACCGGGGAGCTGTTTTTT. Translating it yields CASSEPGLAGTNTGELFF. This chain joins TRBV4-1 and TRBJ2-2, with 13 nucleotides matching TRBD2. Trimming cost V 5 bases and J 0 bases; bases outside gene matches: 6. Germline values: CDR1 MGHRA, CDR2 YSYEKL. The CDR3 is 18 residues long.